Listed here is a single TCR beta chain. This clone was seen a single time. Its antigen has not been determined. No much larger clone exists at a distance of one base, and base qualities are not known. Genomic DNA was extracted from sorted cells with the Quick-DNA Microprep Kit. TCRbeta DNA was amplified with the immunoSEQ hsTCRbeta kit following the manufacturer's protocol. An Illumina MiSeq instrument was used to sequence the TCRbeta libraries. The paper's data handling went like this. After out-of-frame sequences were removed, 2 million to 2.5 million distinct TCRbeta sequences remained, averaging roughly 67,000 per individual. Each individual was scored according to the count of 150 or so previously reported CMV-associated TCRbeta sequences and the total productive distinct TCRbeta count. A beta-binomial model was reimplemented in Python, and scikit-learn random forests with default parameters were trained on data from the US cohort. Classifier performance on the Belgian cohort was reported as the median AUC with percentile confidence intervals calculated over 10,000 bootstrap iterations. TCRdb holds this immuneACCESS table with in-frame rearrangements only. Some clones are missing; in checked studies, unresolved V genes explain under half, and the rest has no known cause. V and J calls and clone size are those listed in that table; D and trimming were worked out from the DNA. The sample includes roughly 76,000 clones, with 75% to 85% observed a single time. Just over 2.5% of the sample is held by the ten biggest clonotypes.

A FACSAria II was used to sort memory CD4+ T cells, defined as single viable CD3+CD4+CD8-CD45RO+ cells. CMV serostatus was determined using a Roche Elecsys assay that detects serum IgG against CMV pp150, pp28, p38 and p52. After thawing, total CD4+ T cells were enriched by positive selection with CD4 magnetic microbeads. Samples originated from another study that specifically interrogated the CD4+ T cell memory repertoire. Peripheral blood mononuclear cells were isolated and cryopreserved following standard operating procedures; serum was stored at -80 °C. The staining relied on CD3-PerCP (BW264/56), CD4-APC (RPA-T4), CD45RO-PE (UCHT1) and CD8-Pacific Orange (3B5) antibodies, and Sytox blue was used to exclude non-viable cells. From cysteine to phenylalanine, the CDR3 is 12 amino acids long. Just the 36-base CDR3 DNA is kept, in frame starting at base 1. CDR1 and CDR2, per the germline V gene, are SGDLS and YYNGEE. V loses 1 base, J loses 4 bases, and the germline ends lie 2 bases apart.

This specimen comes from a study of memory CD4+ T cells and cytomegalovirus serostatus (dated by TCRdb to about 2019). General notes on the study: The 33 healthy Belgian adults in the cohort included 9 who were CMV seropositive and 24 who were CMV seronegative. To replicate a published TCR-based CMV serostatus classifier, the study sequenced CD4+ memory TCRbeta repertoires from a Belgian cohort whose cytomegalovirus serostatus was known. Overall results and qualifications from the work: Among the 160 or so previously reported CMV-associated TCRbeta sequences, over 65 showed up in the CD4+ memory repertoires, with each one found in between one and five individuals. On the Belgian cohort, the classifier based on the original framework reached a median bootstrapped AUC of roughly 0.96, with a 95% CI of 0.76-1.00. For predicting CMV serostatus, the median bootstrapped AUC was approximately 0.95 using the original framework and roughly 0.92 using a US-trained random forest. Unlike the original study, which covered naive and memory CD4+ and CD8+ populations, the Belgian study sequenced only CD4+CD45RO+ memory cells. The results were interpreted as suggesting that the CMV-associated TCR signature is mostly present in the CD4+ memory repertoire.

This chain joins TRBV9 to TRBJ2-2, with the D segment identity uncertain. The sequence was collected from an adult in good health and CMV-seropositive. Specimen: memory CD4+ T cells from blood. DNA sequence: TGTGCCAGCAGCGTAAGCACCGGGGAGCTGTTTTTT. Its protein is CASSVSTGELFF.